This T cell receptor (beta chain) is from a study of follicular helper T cells after annual influenza vaccination. Specified time point: 2014-2015 season, pre-vaccination. Only in-frame clones appear in the TCRdb table, and some are missing; sequencing was by immunoSEQ multiplex PCR. The sample contains about 8,300 clones, roughly 80% of which appear only once. Points on this clone: Its target is unknown.

Study outcomes and limitations: Only roughly 9-23% of analyzed cells yielded productive TCRB sequences.

The germline gives CDR1 LNHDA, CDR2 SQIVND (reference sequence). The CDR3 has 15 residues. V lost 5 bases and J lost 8, with 16 bases in between. The chain joins TRBV19 to TRBJ1-6; D is possibly TRBD1 (6 bases). Sequencing used CXCR5+ CD38- circulating T follicular helper cells from blood, obtained on the day of influenza vaccination. Subset described: circulating Tfh, non-naive CD4+CXCR5+PD-1+ (ICOS+CD38+ or ICOS-CD38-). This receptor was identified in an adult who received the influenza vaccine. The CDR3 loop reads CASSRTQGLDSPLHF. The DNA of the CDR3 is TGTGCCAGTAGTCGGACTCAGGGGCTTGATTCACCCCTCCACTTT.